Each of the 8 T cell receptor beta chains below was sequenced from the same sample in a study of blood T cells in healthy people across ages (dated by TCRdb to between 2014 and 2016). The library was generated by 5' RACE. The instrument was an Illumina HiSeq 2500. A second PCR of roughly 7 to 11 cycles was performed with a sample-barcoded 5' primer and a J-beta primer mix. TCRdb itself trimmed the public reads at Q25 with fastp, ran MiXCR and retained productive beta chains. Rows are unified per CDR3 protein, each entry keeping the most common DNA and genes. The sample table shows approximately 810,000 distinct CDR3 sequences, and 25% to 35% are seen once. Roughly 17% of the sample belongs to the ten largest clones. What was sequenced was blood. The receptors were gathered from a woman aged 80 or older in good health.

This sequence joins TRBV5-1 and TRBJ1-6; maybe TRBD1 (5 bases). Germline lookup yields CDR1 SGHRS and CDR2 YFSETQ. The CDR3 length is 15 residues. V lost 0 bases and J lost 7, with 11 bases in between. In nucleotides, the CDR3 is TGCGCCAGCAGCTTGGGAGTGGGGGGGAATTCACCCCTCCACTTT. It is translated as CASSLGVGGNSPLHF.

This clonotype was counted at least ten times. The chain couples TRBV7-9 to TRBJ1-2, with D unclear. The CDR3 runs to 12 residues. Trimming removed 0 bases from V and 8 bases from J, with 7 bases in between. The germline V gene encodes CDR1 SEHNR and CDR2 FQNEAQ (reference sequence). In nucleotides, the CDR3 is TGTGCCAGCAGCTTAGCCCTGCGGGGCTACACCTTC. Translating gives CASSLALRGYTF.

There are a few counts of this clonotype. A much larger clone differs from this one at a single base, so this may be a read error. The chain is built from TRBV10-3 and TRBJ1-2; D remains ambiguous. CDR3 length equals 15 residues. The germline CDR1 and CDR2 sequences are ENHRY and SYGVKD. CDR3 nucleotides: TGTGCCAGCAGTGTTGAGACGGAGGCCCGTCGGGGCTACACCTTC. It is translated as CASSVETEARRGYTF.

This clonotype was counted only a few times. The junction differs from germline at one of its ends, possibly a read error. The rearrangement joins TRBV5-1 to TRBJ2-4, with TRBD1 matching over 11 bases. From germline, CDR1 is SGHRS and CDR2 YFSETQ. This CDR3 spans 12 amino acids. The DNA of the CDR3 is TGCGCCAGCAGCCTGGGACAGGGGGTCCCCAACTTC. The encoded protein is CASSLGQGVPNF.

This clonotype was detected ten times or more. The J gene is TRBJ2-7, the V gene TRBV6-4; 9 bases map to TRBD1. This CDR3 contains 17 residues. Germline assignment: CDR1 MRHNA and CDR2 SNTAGT. The J segment lost 1 base and the V segment lost 0 bases, leaving 7 bases of the junction unmatched. This chain's CDR3 is CASSDSLGQGQSYEQYF. The CDR3 nucleotides read TGTGCCAGCAGTGACTCGCTGGGACAGGGACAGTCCTACGAGCAGTACTTC.

This clonotype was counted ten times or more. The chain has TRBV6-5 and TRBJ2-5; D unclear. Per germline, CDR1 MNHEY and CDR2 SVGAGI. Trimming took off 6 bases at V and 1 base at J, with 6 bases between the two ends. The CDR3 has 12 amino acids. In nucleotides, the CDR3 is TGTGCCAGCAGGGGGTTCCAAGAGACCCAGTACTTC. This encodes CASRGFQETQYF.

This clonotype was counted between two and nine times. The chain combines TRBV7-2 with TRBJ1-1; D may be TRBD1 (5 bases). Germline V gives CDR1 SGHTA, CDR2 FQGNSA. The CDR3 runs to 13 residues. V was pared by 6 bases and J by 4 bases, with 12 bases between. This CDR3 reads CASSTGAATEAFF. For the CDR3, the DNA is TGTGCCAGCAGTACCGGGGCAGCCACTGAAGCTTTCTTT. Supplemented by reference TRBV7-2 and TRBJ1-1, the full variable domain reads GAGVSQSPSNKVTEKGKDVELRCDPISGHTALYWYRQSLGQGLEFLIYFQGNSAPDKSGLPSDRFSAERTGGSVSTLTIQRTQQEDSAVYLCASSTGAATEAFFGQGTRLTVV.

This sequence joins TRBV28 and TRBJ2-1, with 12 bases that match TRBD2. V was clipped by 7 bases and J by 8 bases; unmatched bases: 12. Germline V gene data show CDR1 as MDHEN and CDR2 as SYDVKM. The CDR3 spans 16 residues. CDR3 coding DNA: TGTGCCAGCACCGTCCCCCTAGCGGGAGGGCGTGATGAGCAGTTCTTC. Residues: CASTVPLAGGRDEQFF.